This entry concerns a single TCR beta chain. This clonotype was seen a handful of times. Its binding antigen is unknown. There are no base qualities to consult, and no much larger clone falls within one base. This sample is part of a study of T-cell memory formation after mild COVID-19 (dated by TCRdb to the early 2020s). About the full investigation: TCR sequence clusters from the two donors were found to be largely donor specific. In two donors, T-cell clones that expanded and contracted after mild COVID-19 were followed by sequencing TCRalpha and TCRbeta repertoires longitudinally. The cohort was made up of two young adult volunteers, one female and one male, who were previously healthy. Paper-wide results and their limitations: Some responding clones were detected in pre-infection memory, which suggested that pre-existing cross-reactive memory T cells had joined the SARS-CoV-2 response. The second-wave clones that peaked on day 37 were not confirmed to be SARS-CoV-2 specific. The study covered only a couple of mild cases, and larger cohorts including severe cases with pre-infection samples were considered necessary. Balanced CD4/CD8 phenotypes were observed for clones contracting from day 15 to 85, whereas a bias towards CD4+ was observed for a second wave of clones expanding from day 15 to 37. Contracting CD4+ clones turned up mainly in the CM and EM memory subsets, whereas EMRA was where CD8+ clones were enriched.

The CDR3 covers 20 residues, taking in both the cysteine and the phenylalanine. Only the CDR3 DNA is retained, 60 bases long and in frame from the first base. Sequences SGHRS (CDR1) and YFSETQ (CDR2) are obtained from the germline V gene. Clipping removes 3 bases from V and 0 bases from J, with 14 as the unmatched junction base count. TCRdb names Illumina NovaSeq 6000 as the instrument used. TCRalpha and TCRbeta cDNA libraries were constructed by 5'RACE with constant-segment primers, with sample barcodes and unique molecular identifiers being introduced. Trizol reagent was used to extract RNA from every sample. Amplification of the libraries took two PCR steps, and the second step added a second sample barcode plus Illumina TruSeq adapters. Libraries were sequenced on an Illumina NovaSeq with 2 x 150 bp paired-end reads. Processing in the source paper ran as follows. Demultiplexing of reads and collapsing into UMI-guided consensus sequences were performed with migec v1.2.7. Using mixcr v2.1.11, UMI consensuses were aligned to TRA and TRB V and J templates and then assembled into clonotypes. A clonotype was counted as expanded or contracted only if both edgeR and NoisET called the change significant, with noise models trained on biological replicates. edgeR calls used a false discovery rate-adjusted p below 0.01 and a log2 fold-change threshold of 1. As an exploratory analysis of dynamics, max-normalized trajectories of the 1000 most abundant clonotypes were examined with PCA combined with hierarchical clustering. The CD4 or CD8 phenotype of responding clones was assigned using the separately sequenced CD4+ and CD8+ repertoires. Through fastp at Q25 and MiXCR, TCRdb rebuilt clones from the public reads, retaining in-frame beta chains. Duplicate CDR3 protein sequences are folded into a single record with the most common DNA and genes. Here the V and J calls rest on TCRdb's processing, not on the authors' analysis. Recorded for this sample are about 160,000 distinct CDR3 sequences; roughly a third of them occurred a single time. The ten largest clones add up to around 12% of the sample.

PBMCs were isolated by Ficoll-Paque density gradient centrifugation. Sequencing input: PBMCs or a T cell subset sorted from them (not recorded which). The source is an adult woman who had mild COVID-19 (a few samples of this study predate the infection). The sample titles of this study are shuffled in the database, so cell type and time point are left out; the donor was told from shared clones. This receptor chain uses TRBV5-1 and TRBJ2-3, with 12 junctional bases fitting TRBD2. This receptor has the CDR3 CASSYGRPSGGALSTDTQYF. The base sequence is TGCGCCAGCAGCTATGGGAGGCCTAGCGGGGGGGCCTTGAGCACAGATACGCAGTATTTT.